This TCR beta chain was found in a study of shared clonotypes between healthy human individuals. Looking at the study overall: Each donor contributed plates that comprised three CD4 naive, three CD4 memory, two CD8 naive and one CD8 memory. General observations from the study: The study sampled only blood, and tissue repertoires likely differ. Owing to a small donor count, the genetic and exposure-history diversity represented was limited.

Note on this clone: Its antigen is currently unknown.

Naive CD8 cells lacked CD45RO, underwent positive selection for CCR7 and left out terminally differentiated effector memory CD45RA+ cells. This CDR3 has 15 residues. Germline V lookup: CDR1 SGHTA, CDR2 FQGNSA. V was cut by 0 bases and J by 5 bases, with 13 bases left in between. Under the authors' procedure: ImmunoSEQ sequences covered only the junction and lacked quality scores; filtering therefore differed. Some clones are missing from TCRdb's copy, which holds only in-frame ones; the method was immunoSEQ multiplex PCR. V and J calls and clone size are given by that table; D and trimming were obtained from the DNA. The table has about 2.1 million clones, just over 90% seen once; the top ten hold more than 1.5%.

The gene calls are TRBV7-2 and TRBJ1-1; D might be TRBD1 (6 bases). Sequenced sample: naive CD8+ T cells from PBMCs. This TCR came from a man aged 18-30 years in good health. Some clones in this sample may be carry-over from other donors' samples. CDR3 loop: CASSLAPGAGTEAFF. CDR3 coding DNA: TGTGCCAGCAGCTTAGCGCCAGGGGCGGGAACTGAAGCTTTCTTT.